What follows are 29 T cell receptor beta chains derived from one specimen sequenced in a study of cytomegalovirus exposure and HLA in healthy donors. The PCR had 60 Vbeta and 13 Jbeta primers. Profiled with immunoSEQ multiplex PCR; TCRdb holds only in-frame clones, not every one. The sample contains about 190,000 clones, roughly 80% of which appear only once. The sequenced material came from PBMCs. The receptors were sampled from a woman aged 45-65 years in good health and CMV-seronegative.

The V and J genes are TRBV11-2 and TRBJ2-3, with 9 bases that match TRBD2. The CDR3 totals 17 residues. Germline V gene lookup returns CDR1 SGHAT and CDR2 FQNNGV. The junction had 9 bases not matched to a gene; V was cut back by 2 bases and J by 3 bases. CDR3 region: CASSLSGAGGPTDTQYF. The CDR3 coding sequence is TGTGCCAGCAGCTTATCCGGGGCGGGGGGGCCAACAGATACGCAGTATTTT.

J is TRBJ2-2 and V is TRBV4-2, with TRBD2 identical over 7 bases. The CDR3 has 17 residues. Trimming removed 5 bases from V and 5 bases from J; junction bases left unmatched: 14. Per germline, CDR1 LGHNA and CDR2 YNFKEQ. In nucleotides, the CDR3 is TGTGCCAGCAGCTTAAGCTCGGGAGGAAAAGGGACCGGGGAGCTGTTTTTT. Protein sequence: CASSLSSGGKGTGELFF.

The chain couples TRBV6-6 to TRBJ2-3, with D maybe TRBD2 (6 bases). CDR1 MNHNY and CDR2 SVGAGI come from the germline V gene (reference sequence). The V end lost 8 bases, the J end lost 2 bases, and 14 bases lay between the germline ends. This CDR3 contains 14 residues. This chain's CDR3 is CASGGSSFTDTQYF. CDR3 bases: TGTGCCAGCGGAGGGTCCAGCTTCACAGATACGCAGTATTTT.

The CDR3 DNA reads TGTGCCAGCAGAACAGGGAGCTATGGCTACACCTTC. Its protein is CASRTGSYGYTF. The gene calls are TRBV27 and TRBJ1-2; D might be TRBD1 (6 bases). V shed 6 bases and J shed 4 bases, with 9 bases lying between them. The CDR3 has 12 residues. CDR1 is MNHEY and CDR2 is SMNVEV in the germline V gene (reference sequence).

This clone was seen a few times. This chain joins TRBV28 and TRBJ1-1, with D tentatively TRBD1 (5 bases). There are 13 residues in the CDR3. V gave up 3 bases and J gave up 3 bases, with 8 bases separating them. The V gene's germline CDR1 is MDHEN and CDR2 SYDVKM. The DNA for the CDR3 is TGTGCCAGCAGTTTCAGGGTAGACACTGAAGCTTTCTTT. This codes for CASSFRVDTEAFF.

In its sample, this clone was seen once. The chain uses TRBV19 and TRBJ2-7; 9 bases match TRBD1. Germline assignment: CDR1 LNHDA and CDR2 SQIVND (reference sequence). Trimming cost V 7 bases and J 3 bases; bases outside gene matches: 7. This CDR3 is built from 14 residues. CDR3 bases: TGTGCCAGTACCCCCGAGACAGGGGGCTACGAGCAGTACTTC. This codes for CASTPETGGYEQYF.

The rearrangement joins TRBV5-6 to TRBJ2-2; 13 bases map to TRBD2. The ends lost 5 bases at V and 8 bases at J; junction bases unmatched: 3. The CDR3 is 14 amino acids. The germline gives CDR1 SGHDT, CDR2 YYEEEE. DNA for the CDR3: TGTGCCAGCAGTCCGGGACTAGCGGGAGGGGAGCTGTTTTTT. Translating it yields CASSPGLAGGELFF.

This clone showed up just a few times. The same CDR3 also results from other DNA sequences found in this sample. The CDR3 DNA reads TGTGCCAGCAATCCAACAGGGGCTGGAAACACCATATATTTT. Translation gives CASNPTGAGNTIYF. The chain uses TRBV2 and TRBJ1-3; 7 positions match TRBD1. The CDR3 has 14 amino acids. J gave up 2 bases and V 7 bases, and 5 bases lay outside the gene matches. Germline V gene sequence: CDR1 SNHLY, CDR2 FYNNEI.

This chain joins TRBV7-2 and TRBJ2-7; 8 nucleotides align to TRBD2. J lost 6 bases, V lost 5 bases, and 9 bases had no gene match. The CDR3 runs 14 residues. Germline values: CDR1 SGHTA, CDR2 FQGNSA. CDR3 in DNA: TGTGCCAGCAGCCGCGCATCCGGGACTAGCGAGCAGTACTTC. Translating gives CASSRASGTSEQYF.

The chain combines TRBV7-2 with TRBJ2-1; the match to TRBD2 covers 13 bases. The germline V gene encodes CDR1 SGHTA and CDR2 FQGNSA. V gave up 7 bases and J gave up 4 bases; unmatched junction bases: 10. There are 17 residues in the CDR3. CDR3 region: CASIRTSGSGGYNEQFF. CDR3 bases: TGTGCCAGCATCAGGACTAGCGGGAGCGGGGGTTACAATGAGCAGTTCTTC.

The chain couples TRBV10-3 to TRBJ1-2; D may be TRBD1 (6 bases). Trimming pared 3 bases from V and 5 bases from J, leaving 13 bases between. The length of the CDR3 is 14 residues. CDR1 ENHRY and CDR2 SYGVKD come from the germline V gene. Written as DNA, the CDR3 is TGTGCCATCAGTGAAAGGAAACAGGGATATGGCTACACCTTC. Residues: CAISERKQGYGYTF.

As regards this clone: The germline gene is not matched at one end of the junction; a read error may be the cause. V usage is TRBV7-2 and J usage is TRBJ2-3; 10 positions agree with TRBD2. CDR3 size: 16 residues. Germline CDR1 reads SGHTA; CDR2 reads FQGNSA. This chain's CDR3 is CASSSASGGGTDAQYF. Here the CDR3 DNA reads TGTGCCAGCAGCTCCGCTAGCGGGGGCGGCACAGATGCGCAGTATTTT.

This clone was picked up one time. This chain uses TRBV19 with TRBJ1-2, with D maybe TRBD1 (5 bases). The CDR3 is made up of 13 amino acids. In germline, CDR1 is LNHDA, CDR2 SQIVND (reference sequence). The V and J ends lost 6 bases and 2 bases respectively, with 10 bases between them. CDR3 DNA: TGTGCCAGTAGATATCGGGGGAACTATGGCTACACCTTC. Amino acids: CASRYRGNYGYTF.

This clone was seen once. The chain combines TRBV27 with TRBJ1-2; 12 nucleotides align to TRBD1. V trimming: 7 bases; J trimming: 7 bases; junction bases outside the gene matches: 4. The CDR3 has 13 amino acids. In germline, CDR1 is MNHEY, CDR2 SMNVEV (reference sequence). The CDR3 bases are TGTGCCAGCACCCGGGACAGGGGGCTTGGCTACACCTTC. Its protein product is CASTRDRGLGYTF.

This chain links TRBV6-4 with TRBJ1-6; D is ambiguous. V dropped 2 bases and J dropped 8 bases, with 7 bases sitting between them. From germline, CDR1 is MRHNA and CDR2 SNTAGT. The CDR3 totals 13 residues. This CDR3 is CASSDRVDSPLHF. The CDR3 coding sequence is TGTGCCAGCAGTGACCGGGTGGATTCACCCCTCCACTTT.

The chain joins TRBV5-5 to TRBJ1-5; no firm D call. Per the germline V gene, CDR1 is SGHKS and CDR2 is YYEKEE (reference sequence). This CDR3 region has 13 residues. Between the trimmed V and J ends, which lost 4 bases and 4 bases, there was a span of 9 bases. CDR3 nucleotide sequence: TGTGCCAGCAGCCGGGATGTTAATCAGCCCCAGCATTTT. Protein sequence: CASSRDVNQPQHF.

This clone was recorded once. The chain joins TRBV7-2 to TRBJ2-5; D perhaps matches TRBD1 (6 bases). Trimming removed 5 bases at V and 5 bases at J, with 12 bases between. This CDR3 is built from 13 residues. CDR1 is SGHTA and CDR2 is FQGNSA in the germline V gene. The CDR3 is CASSRRQEETQYF. The CDR3 bases are TGTGCCAGCAGCCGGAGACAGGAGGAGACCCAGTACTTC.

On this clone itself: The identical CDR3 is also encoded by other nucleotide sequences in the sample. The chain links TRBV29-1 to TRBJ2-5, with D possibly being TRBD2 (5 bases). Between the trimmed V and J ends, which lost 4 bases and 7 bases, there was a span of 16 bases. Germline lookup yields CDR1 SQVTM and CDR2 ANQGSEA. This CDR3 comprises 13 residues. CDR3 sequence (DNA): TGCAGCGTTGGTGCTGGGCTAGAGGGGACCCAGTACTTC. Translated, it gives CSVGAGLEGTQYF.

Turning to this clone: The junction departs from the called germline gene at one end, perhaps through a read error. The V call is TRBV7-2, the J call TRBJ2-7; a weak D match, TRBD2 (5 bases). The germline gives CDR1 SGHTA, CDR2 FQGNSA. The CDR3 covers 17 residues. The CDR3 sequence: CASSLAVSPSAIYEQYF. The CDR3 bases are TGTGCCAGCAGCCTAGCTGTATCCCCCAGCGCTATCTACGAGCAGTACTTC.

The chain couples TRBV27 to TRBJ2-3; 7 bases fit TRBD2. The germline gives CDR1 MNHEY, CDR2 SMNVEV (reference sequence). The CDR3 is 14 amino acids. The ends lost 8 bases at V and 6 bases at J; junction bases unmatched: 11. The CDR3: CASGGWGGSDTQYF. Here the CDR3 DNA reads TGTGCCAGCGGGGGATGGGGAGGGTCGGATACGCAGTATTTT.

This clone was picked up a small number of times. The chain links TRBV7-6 to TRBJ1-1, with TRBD1 matching 9 bases. The CDR3 contains 15 residues. J was trimmed by 3 bases and V by 4 bases; bases with no gene match: 6. Germline lookup yields CDR1 SGHVS and CDR2 FNYEAQ. The CDR3, as DNA: TGTGCCAGCAGCTCGAACAGGGGGCAGGACACTGAAGCTTTCTTT. Translating gives CASSSNRGQDTEAFF.

This chain connects TRBV7-2 to TRBJ2-3; 7 bases are a match to TRBD1. V gave up 2 bases and J gave up 2 bases; unmatched junction bases: 7. In germline, CDR1 is SGHTA, CDR2 FQGNSA. The CDR3 covers 16 residues. The CDR3 region has the DNA TGTGCCAGCAGCTTATACGGACAGGCACCCACAGATACGCAGTATTTT. Translation gives CASSLYGQAPTDTQYF.

CDR3 in amino acids: CASSFEREGNEQYF. The DNA of the CDR3 is TGTGCCAGCAGCTTTGAGCGGGAGGGCAACGAGCAGTACTTC. This sequence joins TRBV7-9 and TRBJ2-7; 10 nucleotides line up with TRBD2. V was clipped by 3 bases and J by 5 bases; unmatched bases: 4. Germline V gene lookup returns CDR1 SEHNR and CDR2 FQNEAQ (reference sequence). There are 14 residues in the CDR3.

The chain couples TRBV4-3 to TRBJ1-6; the D is unclear. V lost 2 bases, J lost 1 base, and 12 bases lay in between. CDR1 and CDR2 (germline): LGHNA, YSLEER. The CDR3 extends over 17 amino acids. In DNA, the CDR3 is TGCGCCAGCAGCCAAAGCGTTCGGGAATCCTATAATTCACCCCTCCACTTT. Amino acid sequence: CASSQSVRESYNSPLHF.

The chain is built from TRBV9 and TRBJ2-3, with D tentatively TRBD2 (5 bases). Trimming cost V 4 bases and J 1 base, with 13 bases left between them. Germline V CDR1 and CDR2: SGDLS, YYNGEE. The CDR3 length is 15 residues. For the CDR3, the DNA is TGTGCCAGCAGCCTCCTCGGGGTAGGCACAGATACGCAGTATTTT. Amino acid sequence: CASSLLGVGTDTQYF. Using reference TRBV9 and TRBJ2-3 for the parts outside the CDR3, the full variable domain is DSGVTQTPKHLITATGQRVTLRCSPRSGDLSVYWYQQSLDQGLQFLIQYYNGEERAKGNILERFSAQQFPDLHSELNLSSLELGDSALYFCASSLLGVGTDTQYFGPGTRLTVL.

V is TRBV7-2 and J is TRBJ1-5; D is possibly TRBD1 (6 bases). Germline values: CDR1 SGHTA, CDR2 FQGNSA. Trimming pared 5 bases from V and 2 bases from J, leaving 13 bases between. The CDR3 sequence is 15 residues long. This CDR3 is CASSPARTGNQPQHF. The DNA for the CDR3 is TGTGCCAGCAGCCCAGCAAGGACAGGCAATCAGCCCCAGCATTTT.

V gene TRBV2 combines with J gene TRBJ2-2; D unclear. The CDR3 covers 12 residues. Deletions cut 7 bases from V and 6 bases from J, with 9 bases between. Germline assignment: CDR1 SNHLY and CDR2 FYNNEI. The CDR3: CASTPPAGELFF. In nucleotides, the CDR3 is TGTGCCAGCACCCCCCCCGCCGGGGAGCTGTTTTTT.

This clone was counted a single time. Here the CDR3 DNA reads TGTGCCAGCAGTTTTCTGACTAGCGGGGGGGATGAGCAGTTCTTC. Its protein product is CASSFLTSGGDEQFF. This chain connects TRBV27 to TRBJ2-1; 14 bases align to TRBD2. This CDR3 is 15 amino acids long. V lost 3 bases to trimming and J lost 8 bases; unmatched junction nucleotides: 3. Germline loops: CDR1 MNHEY, CDR2 SMNVEV (reference sequence).

The rearrangement uses TRBV10-3 and TRBJ1-1; 9 bases fit TRBD1. CDR1 is ENHRY and CDR2 is SYGVKD in the germline V gene. The CDR3 runs 15 residues. J lost 3 bases, V lost 1 base, and 3 bases had no gene match. The CDR3 DNA follows: TGTGCCATCAGTGAGTACAGGACAGGGGACACTGAAGCTTTCTTT. It codes for CAISEYRTGDTEAFF.